These 8 T cell receptor beta chains were all obtained from the same sample, sequenced in a study of shared T cell receptors in the human thymus (dated by TCRdb to the early 2020s). The library was made by the immunoSEQ multiplex PCR assay. This immuneACCESS table, as held by TCRdb, lists in-frame sequences with V and J called but not all clones. Of the missing ones, under half trace to an unresolved V gene in checked studies; the others have no known cause. The sample data list under 850,000 clones, and roughly 88% of these were observed just once. Clones ranked in the top ten supply 0.0085% to 0.012% of the sample. The sample was also reused in another study, on human thymus T cells.

Specimen: thymocytes. These TCRs come from a boy under two years old with a congenital heart defect. Donor details come from another sample of the same person, matched by shared clones.

This chain uses TRBV30 with TRBJ2-7; 8 nucleotides align to TRBD1. Unmatched junction bases numbered 17, after V lost 1 base and J lost 6 bases. The CDR3 runs to 17 residues. Germline CDR1 is GTSNPN and CDR2 is SVGIG (reference sequence). Here the CDR3 DNA reads TGTGCCTGGAGTGGGCTCACCCCGGACAGGGTCGTCCTCGAGCAGTACTTC. Its protein is CAWSGLTPDRVVLEQYF.

The chain uses TRBV28 and TRBJ1-1, with 10 bases aligning to TRBD1. Per the germline V gene, CDR1 is MDHEN and CDR2 is SYDVKM. The CDR3 is made up of 17 amino acids. Trimming cost V 0 bases and J 0 bases; bases outside gene matches: 4. Written as DNA, the CDR3 is TGTGCCAGCAGTTTATGCATGACAGGGGGCTTGAACACTGAAGCTTTCTTT. Protein: CASSLCMTGGLNTEAFF.

V usage is TRBV27 and J usage is TRBJ1-3; 10 positions agree with TRBD1. CDR1 and CDR2 from the germline V gene are MNHEY and SMNVEV (reference sequence). The CDR3 is 15 amino acids. With V trimmed by 5 bases and J by 8 bases, 9 bases remained unmatched. The CDR3, as DNA: TGTGCCAGCAGTGCGTCGGGACAGGGGAGGCACACCATATATTTT. Protein sequence: CASSASGQGRHTIYF.

The rearrangement links TRBV2 to TRBJ1-5; D is perhaps TRBD1 (6 bases). Germline-derived CDR1 and CDR2 are SNHLY and FYNNEI. The V end was cut by 2 bases, the J end by 3 bases, with 17 bases between. This CDR3 is 17 amino acids long. The DNA for the CDR3 is TGTGCCAGCAGTGAACGGGGACAAAGGGGGAACAATCAGCCCCAGCATTTT. It yields the protein CASSERGQRGNNQPQHF.

This clone is a singleton in its sample. The CDR3 region has the DNA TGTGCCAGCAGCACCGGGACAGGGTTTCCCACAGATACGCAGTATTTT. Protein product: CASSTGTGFPTDTQYF. The chain has TRBV28 and TRBJ2-3, with 9 bases identical to TRBD1. CDR3 size: 16 residues. V gave up 6 bases and J gave up 2 bases; unmatched junction bases: 9. CDR1 and CDR2 (germline): MDHEN, SYDVKM.

The chain uses TRBV5-6 and TRBJ2-7; 9 bases match TRBD1. Germline trimming cut 2 bases from V and 2 bases from J; bases unmatched to any gene: 2. Germline values: CDR1 SGHDT, CDR2 YYEEEE. The CDR3 totals 14 residues. The CDR3 here is CASSFRDRAYEQYF. CDR3 DNA sequence: TGTGCCAGCAGCTTTAGGGACAGGGCCTACGAGCAGTACTTC.

The chain links TRBV6-4 to TRBJ2-1; 7 nucleotides match TRBD2. V was clipped by 2 bases and J by 8 bases; unmatched bases: 12. Germline loops: CDR1 MRHNA, CDR2 SNTAGT. The CDR3 runs to 16 residues. The CDR3 loop is CASSDIAGRDHDEQFF. DNA of the CDR3: TGTGCCAGCAGTGACATTGCGGGGAGGGATCACGATGAGCAGTTCTTC.

The genes are TRBV20-1 and TRBJ1-2; 7 nucleotides agree with TRBD1. V trimming: 6 bases; J trimming: 6 bases; junction bases outside the gene matches: 4. CDR1 is DFQATT and CDR2 is SNEGSKA in the germline V gene (reference sequence). The CDR3 covers 11 residues. The CDR3 nucleotides read TGCAGTGCCCTGACAGGGCATGGCTACACCTTC. Translation gives CSALTGHGYTF.